This TCR beta chain emerged from a study of identical twins. Among all donors, each was a healthy Caucasian. TCRdb re-derived calls from the 5' RACE reads in MiXCR, one entry per CDR3 protein. The repertoire holds about 920,000 distinct CDR3 sequences, with around an eighth as singletons. Germline V CDR1 and CDR2: SGHRS, YFSETQ. This CDR3 is 16 amino acids long. Trimming at V came to 2 bases and at J to 5 bases, leaving 4 bases not matched to a gene. These records were also assigned to another study, of yellow fever vaccine responses in identical twins.

The sequencing input was PBMCs. The rearrangement uses TRBV5-1 and TRBJ2-3, with 14 bases matching TRBD2. This receptor was taken from a woman aged 18-29 years in good health. In DNA, the CDR3 is TGCGCCAGCAGCTTATCTGGACTAGCGGGAGGAGATACGCAGTATTTT. It specifies CASSLSGLAGGDTQYF. Using reference TRBV5-1 and TRBJ2-3 for the parts outside the CDR3, the full variable domain is KAGVTQTPRYLIKTRGQQVTLSCSPISGHRSVSWYQQTPGQGLQFLFEYFSETQRNKGNFPGRFSGRQFSNSRSEMNVSTLELGDSALYLCASSLSGLAGGDTQYFGPGTRLTVL.